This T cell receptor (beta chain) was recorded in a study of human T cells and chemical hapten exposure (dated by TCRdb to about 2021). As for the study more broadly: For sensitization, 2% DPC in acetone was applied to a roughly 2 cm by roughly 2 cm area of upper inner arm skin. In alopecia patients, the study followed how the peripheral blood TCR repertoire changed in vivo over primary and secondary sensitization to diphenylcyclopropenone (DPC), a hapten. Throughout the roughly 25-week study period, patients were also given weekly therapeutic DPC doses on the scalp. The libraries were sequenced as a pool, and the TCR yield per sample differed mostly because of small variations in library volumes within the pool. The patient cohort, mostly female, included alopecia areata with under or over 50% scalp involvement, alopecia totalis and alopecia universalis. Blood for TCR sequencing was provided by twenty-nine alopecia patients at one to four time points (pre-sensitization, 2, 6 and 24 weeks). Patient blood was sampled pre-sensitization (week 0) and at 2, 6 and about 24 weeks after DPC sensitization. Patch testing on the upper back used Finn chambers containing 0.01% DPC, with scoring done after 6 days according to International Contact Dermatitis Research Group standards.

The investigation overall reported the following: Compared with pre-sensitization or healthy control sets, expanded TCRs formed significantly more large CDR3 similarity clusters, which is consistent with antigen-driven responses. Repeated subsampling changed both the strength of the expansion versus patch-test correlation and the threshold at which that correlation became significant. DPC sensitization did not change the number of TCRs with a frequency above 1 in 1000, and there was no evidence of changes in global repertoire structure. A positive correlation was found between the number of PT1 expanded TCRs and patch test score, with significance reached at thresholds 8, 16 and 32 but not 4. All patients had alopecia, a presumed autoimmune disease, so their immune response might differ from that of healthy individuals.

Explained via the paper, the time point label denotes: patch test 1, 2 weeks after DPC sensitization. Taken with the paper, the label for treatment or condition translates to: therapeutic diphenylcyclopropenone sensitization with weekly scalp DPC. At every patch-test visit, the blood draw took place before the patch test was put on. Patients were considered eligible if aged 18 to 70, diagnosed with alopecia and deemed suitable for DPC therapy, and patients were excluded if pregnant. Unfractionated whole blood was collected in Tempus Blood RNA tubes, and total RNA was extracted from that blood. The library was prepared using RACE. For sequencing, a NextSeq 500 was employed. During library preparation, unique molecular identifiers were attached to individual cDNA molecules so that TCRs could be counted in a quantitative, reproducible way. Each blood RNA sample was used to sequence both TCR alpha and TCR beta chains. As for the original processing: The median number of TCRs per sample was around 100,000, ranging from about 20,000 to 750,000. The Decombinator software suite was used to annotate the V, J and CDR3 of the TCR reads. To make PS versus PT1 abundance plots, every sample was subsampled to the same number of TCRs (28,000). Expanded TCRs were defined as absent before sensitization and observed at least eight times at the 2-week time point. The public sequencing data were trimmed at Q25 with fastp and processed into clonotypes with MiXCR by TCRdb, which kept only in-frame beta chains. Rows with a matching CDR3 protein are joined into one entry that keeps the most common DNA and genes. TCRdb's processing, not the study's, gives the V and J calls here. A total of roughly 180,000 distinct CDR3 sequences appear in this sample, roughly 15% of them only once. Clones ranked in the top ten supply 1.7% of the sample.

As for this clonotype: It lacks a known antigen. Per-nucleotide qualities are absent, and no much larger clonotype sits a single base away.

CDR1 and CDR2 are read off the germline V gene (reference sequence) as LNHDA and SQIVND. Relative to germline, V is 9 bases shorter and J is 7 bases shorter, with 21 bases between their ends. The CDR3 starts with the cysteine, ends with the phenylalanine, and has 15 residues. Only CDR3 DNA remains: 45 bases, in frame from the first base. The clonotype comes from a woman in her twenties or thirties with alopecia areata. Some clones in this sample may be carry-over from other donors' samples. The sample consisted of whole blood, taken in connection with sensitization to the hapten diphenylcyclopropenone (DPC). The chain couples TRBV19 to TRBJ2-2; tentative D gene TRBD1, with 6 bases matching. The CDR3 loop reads CASSPRDMRFGELFF. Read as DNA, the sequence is TGTGCCAGCTCCCCCCGGGACATGAGGTTCGGGGAGCTGTTTTTT.